The rows below give T cell receptor beta chains drawn from one sample of a study of T cell changes during pregnancy in multiple sclerosis. Libraries were prepared by immunoSEQ multiplex PCR; TCRdb keeps only in-frame clonotypes and omits some of them. The sample contains about 35,000 clones, roughly nine tenths of which appear only once. The sequences come from CD4+ T cells from peripheral blood mononuclear cells, collected in the third trimester of pregnancy. The receptors come from a female donor in good health, enrolled as a control in a pregnancy study. CDR3s include the opening cysteine and the closing phenylalanine or tryptophan. Each record gives: J gene, V gene, CDR3 protein.

TRBJ1-6	TRBV4-2	CASSHGDRADNSPLHF
TRBJ2-1	TRBV30	CAWGSGRYNEQFF
TRBJ2-1	TRBV15	CATSRYPGTSGSYNEQFF
TRBJ1-2	TRBV2	CASKATGRNYGYTF
TRBJ2-3	TRBV12-5	CASGLGTGVVDTQYF
TRBJ2-1	TRBV18	CASSRPSGRHNEQFF
TRBJ2-1	TRBV9	CASSARTSGGSSYNEQFF
TRBJ1-1	TRBV27	CARGGYMNTEAFF
TRBJ1-2	TRBV29-1	CSAVQGKYYGYTF
TRBJ1-1	TRBV28	CASSSGGARNTEAFF
TRBJ2-3	TRBV27	CASSPIRGGADTQYF
TRBJ2-3	TRBV9	CASSVVVGGGLDTQYF
TRBJ1-1	TRBV6-1	CASRASKTGRNEAFF
TRBJ1-2	TRBV5-1	CASSLGDRGWYGYTF
TRBJ2-7	TRBV5-3	CARSLRGGDQTSRFGEQYF
TRBJ1-5	TRBV6-6	CASSELQPQHF
TRBJ1-2	TRBV6-4	CASRAGQGPYGYTF
TRBJ2-1	TRBV2	CASSDSKTLRNEQFF
TRBJ1-1	TRBV7-2	CASSSDRDTEAFF
TRBJ1-1	TRBV9	CASSVAVRGYTEAFF
TRBJ2-3	TRBV4-1	CASSQGRQGARSTDTQYF
TRBJ1-6	TRBV5-6	CASSAQERGWDSPLHF
TRBJ2-7	TRBV5-1	CASSLQPTGDEQYF
TRBJ2-7	TRBV30	CAWRSGGPYEQYF
TRBJ1-2	TRBV7-9	CASSDNPNTPPSLYTF
TRBJ2-1	TRBV7-2	CASSLGGTSGGKRQFF
TRBJ1-4	TRBV2	CASSTYQDNEKLFF
TRBJ2-5	TRBV4-1	CASSQVGLAGETQYF
TRBJ2-7	TRBV7-2	CASSANGQPSFEQYF
TRBJ1-1	TRBV19	CASSMAGQGAGEAFF
TRBJ1-1	TRBV5-4	CASKQTGGDTEAFF
TRBJ1-2	TRBV27	CASSFRGNGYTF
TRBJ2-1	TRBV2	CASSSGGATNEQFF
TRBJ2-1	TRBV18	CASLLQGSVNEQFF
TRBJ2-1	TRBV19	CASSIYSLQASSYNEQFF
TRBJ2-5	TRBV7-9	CASSPQGRGETQYF
TRBJ2-7	TRBV5-1	CASSPRGLAGSSEQYF
TRBJ2-7	TRBV11-2	CASSLWASVREQYF
TRBJ2-5	TRBV5-1	CASSLGEGSRETQYF
TRBJ1-1	TRBV20-1	CSARRREAFF
TRBJ1-1	TRBV18	CASSLTENTEAFF
TRBJ1-2	TRBV5-1	CASSLGAGLTYTF
TRBJ2-3	TRBV9	CASSPGLTDTQYF
TRBJ2-1	TRBV4-1	CASGKRGGYNEQFF
TRBJ1-6	TRBV7-8	CASRIAQGPNSPLHF
TRBJ2-5	TRBV5-4	CASSLVDQETQYF
TRBJ2-5	TRBV6-6	CASSEGTQLQETQYF
TRBJ1-5	TRBV5-1	CASSLLPGTGGDQPQHF
TRBJ1-3	TRBV5-1	CASSLGFDRETGNTIYF
TRBJ1-2	TRBV7-2	CASSSARENYGYTF
TRBJ1-6	TRBV5-5	CASSLKAGSYNSPLHF
TRBJ1-1	TRBV7-2	CASSLDSNTEAFF
TRBJ2-1	TRBV4-3	CASSQDQGSYNEQFF
TRBJ2-3	TRBV29-1	CSVLGQENTDTQYF
TRBJ1-3	TRBV28	CASRANGNTIYF